A selection of T cell receptor beta chains follows, all from one sample in a study of blood T cell repertoires in COVID-19. Sequenced by immunoSEQ multiplex PCR; TCRdb stores in-frame clones only, minus some. The sample has fewer than 250,000 clones, more than 75% seen once. Sample: PBMCs or T cells enriched from blood (not recorded which). The receptors come from a woman aged 45-59 years who had recovered from COVID-19. Each CDR3 is given with its conserved first and last residue. A D gene is named only where the DNA matches it firmly. Not every row has a clone size; where given, it reads once, few, many or a size class.

size	V	D	J	DNA	CDR3
-	TRBV4-1	TRBD1	TRBJ2-1	TGCGCCAGCAGCCACCCCGCCCAGGGGGCGTTTGAGCAGTTCTTC	CASSHPAQGAFEQFF
-	TRBV27	-	TRBJ1-2	TGTGCCAGCAGTATTAAAAGTCACTCCTATGGCTACACCTTC	CASSIKSHSYGYTF
-	TRBV15	-	TRBJ1-1	TGTGCCACCAGCAGAGTGAGTAATGGTGAAGCTTTCTTT	CATSRVSNGEAFF
-	TRBV30	-	TRBJ1-1	TGTGCCTGGTTGTGGGGAGAAAACATGAACACTGAAGCTTTCTTT	CAWLWGENMNTEAFF
-	TRBV20-1	TRBD2	TRBJ2-3	TGCAGTGCTATTGAGCGGGGGAGCACAGATACGCAGTATTTT	CSAIERGSTDTQYF
once	TRBV7-2	TRBD2	TRBJ2-5	TGTGCCAGCAGCTTATGGGCTAGCGGGTTCCAAGAGACCCAGTACTTC	CASSLWASGFQETQYF
-	TRBV2	TRBD2	TRBJ2-1	TGTGCCAGCAGGCTGGGGACTAGCGGGATGCATGGAGAAAGGAATGAGCAGTTCTTC	CASRLGTSGMHGERNEQFF
-	TRBV3-1/TRBV3-2	-	TRBJ2-5	TGTGCCAGCAGCCAAGAATGGTATGAGGAGACCCAGTACTTC	CASSQEWYEETQYF
-	TRBV2	-	TRBJ1-1	TGTGCCAGCAGCGAAAGGGGCCTAACTGAAGCTTTCTTT	CASSERGLTEAFF
-	TRBV7-6	-	TRBJ2-7	TGTGCCAGCAGCTTCACAGGGAGCTCCTACGAGCAGTACTTC	CASSFTGSSYEQYF
-	TRBV5-6	TRBD2	TRBJ2-4	TGTGCCAGCCTATTAGCGGGGGCCAAAAACATTCAGTACTTC	CASLLAGAKNIQYF
-	TRBV19	-	TRBJ2-6	TGTGCCAGTAGTATAGACTTTACGGGGGTCCTGACTTTC	CASSIDFTGVLTF
-	TRBV24-1	-	TRBJ2-1	TGTGCCACCAGTGATTGGGGGCGGGAGTACAATGAGCAGTTCTTC	CATSDWGREYNEQFF
-	TRBV9	TRBD1	TRBJ1-5	TGTGCCAGCAGCGTAAGAGGGGGCGACAATCAGCCCCAGCATTTT	CASSVRGGDNQPQHF
-	TRBV7-6	-	TRBJ1-1	TGTGCCAGCAGCTCATCGTCACAGGGTGGGAACACTGAAGCTTTCTTT	CASSSSSQGGNTEAFF
-	TRBV18	TRBD1	TRBJ1-2	TGTGCCAGCTCACCGGACAGGGGCTATGGCTACACCTTC	CASSPDRGYGYTF
-	TRBV19	-	TRBJ1-1	TGTGCCAGTAGTTCCAGGGTTACTGAAGCTTTCTTT	CASSSRVTEAFF
-	TRBV27	-	TRBJ1-1	TGTGCCAGCAGTTTTGGGGGCTCCGAAGCTTTCTTT	CASSFGGSEAFF
-	TRBV7-2	-	TRBJ2-7	TGTGCCAGCAAGGTCCTGGGAGGTACCTCCTACGAGCAGTACTTC	CASKVLGGTSYEQYF
-	TRBV27	-	TRBJ1-6	TGTGCCAGCAGTTTCAGGGTAGCAGGCTCCTATAATTCACCCCTCCACTTT	CASSFRVAGSYNSPLHF
-	TRBV4-1	-	TRBJ2-2	TGCGCCAGCAGCCAGCCACAGGCGTCCGGGGAGCTGTTTTTT	CASSQPQASGELFF
-	TRBV6-2/TRBV6-3	TRBD1	TRBJ2-1	TGTGCCAGCAGTTACCTACAACCGGGACAGGGTCGCAATGAGCAGTTCTTC	CASSYLQPGQGRNEQFF
-	TRBV2	-	TRBJ1-4	TGTGCCAGCAGGGGACTCGGGGGTAATGAAAAACTGTTTTTT	CASRGLGGNEKLFF
-	TRBV11-3	-	TRBJ1-5	TGTGCCAGCAGCTTAGATCAGGGACAGCCCCAGCATTTT	CASSLDQGQPQHF
-	TRBV7-9	TRBD2	TRBJ2-7	TGTGCCAGCAGCTTAGCGGGGGGACTAGCGGGCCACTACGAGCAGTACTTC	CASSLAGGLAGHYEQYF
-	TRBV5-4	-	TRBJ2-3	TGTGCCAGCATAGCGGAAGATACGCAGTATTTT	CASIAEDTQYF
once	TRBV9	TRBD1	TRBJ2-7	TGTGCCAGCAGCGTAGTGGACAGGGGTTACGAGCAGTACTTC	CASSVVDRGYEQYF
-	TRBV6-5	-	TRBJ2-7	TGTGCCAGCAGCCCATCCTTGGCCCTTACCTACGAGCAGTACTTC	CASSPSLALTYEQYF
once	TRBV11-3	-	TRBJ1-1	TGTGCCAGCAGGTTAGGGGGGGGCACTGAAGCTTTCTTT	CASRLGGGTEAFF
once	TRBV28	-	TRBJ1-5	TGTGCCAGCAGTTTAAGGGACTTCAATCAGCCCCAGCATTTT	CASSLRDFNQPQHF
few	TRBV29-1	TRBD1	TRBJ1-1	TGCAGCGTTCTACAGGGGACGAACACTGAAGCTTTCTTT	CSVLQGTNTEAFF
-	TRBV19	TRBD1	TRBJ1-5	TGTGCCAGTAGTGATGACAGGGGCGGCAATCAGCCCCAGCATTTT	CASSDDRGGNQPQHF
-	TRBV28	-	TRBJ2-1	TGTGCCAGCCGATACCGGACACTGAGCTCCTACAATGAGCAGTTCTTC	CASRYRTLSSYNEQFF
-	TRBV15	-	TRBJ1-5	TGTGCCACCAGCAGAGCGGATCAGCCCCAGCATTTT	CATSRADQPQHF
-	TRBV6-2/TRBV6-3	-	TRBJ1-2	TGTGCCAGCAGTTACTCGCACAGGGAAGGCTATGGCTACACCTTC	CASSYSHREGYGYTF